This entry lists 2 T cell receptor beta chains sequenced from one sample in a study of T cell responses to AZD1222 COVID-19 vaccine. Sequencing was performed with immunoSEQ multiplex PCR; in TCRdb, only in-frame clones are kept and a portion is missing. The sample shows 46,000 or so clones, around 90% of them seen only once. Here the sequenced sample was peripheral blood, taken 28 days after the second AZD1222 dose. All receptors come from an adult who received the AZD1222 COVID-19 vaccine.

The V and J genes are TRBV7-7 and TRBJ2-3; 9 nucleotides align to TRBD1. Germline CDR1 is SSHAT and CDR2 is FNYEAQ (reference sequence). The CDR3 runs to 13 residues. V was clipped by 5 bases and J by 5 bases; unmatched bases: 2. CDR3 sequence reads: CASSVDRGDTQYF. For the CDR3, the DNA is TGTGCCAGCAGCGTGGACAGGGGAGATACGCAGTATTTT.

The V gene is TRBV7-2, the J gene TRBJ1-1; possibly TRBD1 for D (5 bases). The length of the CDR3 is 16 residues. CDR1 is SGHTA, CDR2 FQGNSA, per germline. Trimming removed 1 base at V and 2 bases at J, with 14 bases between. The CDR3 sequence: CASSLVGGGANTEAFF. For the CDR3, the DNA is TGTGCCAGCAGCTTAGTGGGAGGAGGGGCTAACACTGAAGCTTTCTTT.